This T cell receptor (beta chain) was captured in a study of blood T cell repertoires in COVID-19. Clones were read by immunoSEQ multiplex PCR, and TCRdb kept only the in-frame ones, dropping some. The sample has about 330,000 clones, 85% to 90% seen once; the top ten hold roughly 4%. Trimming shortened V by 3 bases and J by 7 bases, and 14 bases separated the two germline ends. In germline, CDR1 is KGHDR, CDR2 SFDVKD. The CDR3 has 14 residues. In this sample, this clone turned up a few times. Material for sequencing was peripheral blood. The chain joins TRBV24-1 to TRBJ1-2; D is ambiguous. This clonotype originated in a woman aged 50 to 60 with active or convalescent COVID-19. This CDR3 is CATSDPDGEFGYTF. The CDR3 DNA reads TGTGCCACCAGTGATCCCGACGGAGAGTTTGGCTACACCTTC.